This T cell receptor (beta chain) was sequenced for a study of T cell repertoires in cytomegalovirus infection. About the research overall: Matching HLA type and CMV infection were both indicated by public TCR beta signatures. Findings and limits, study-wide: The ex vivo response was dominated by HLA-C-restricted CMV-specific TCR beta clonotypes. Identification of carriers of CMV plus the relevant HLA was performed using cumulative public TCR beta family frequency.

Each CDR3 protein gets one entry after TCRdb re-called the reads with MiXCR. The table lists roughly 200,000 distinct CDR3 sequences, about a sixth of them singletons. Points on this clonotype: Its antigen is undetermined.

Trimming removed 2 bases from V and 3 bases from J, with 13 bases in between. The CDR3 is 16 amino acids. CDR1 is LGHNT and CDR2 is FRNRAP in the germline V gene. Sequencing was carried out using CD8+ T cells from PBMCs. The TCR comes from a human donor in good health (CMV status not recorded). Some clones in this sample may be carry-over from other donors' samples. This rearrangement joins TRBV12-5 to TRBJ2-2, with D maybe TRBD2 (7 bases). The CDR3 here is CASGLTGGGHTGELFF. The CDR3, as DNA: TGTGCTAGTGGTTTGACCGGCGGGGGCCACACCGGGGAGCTGTTTTTT.